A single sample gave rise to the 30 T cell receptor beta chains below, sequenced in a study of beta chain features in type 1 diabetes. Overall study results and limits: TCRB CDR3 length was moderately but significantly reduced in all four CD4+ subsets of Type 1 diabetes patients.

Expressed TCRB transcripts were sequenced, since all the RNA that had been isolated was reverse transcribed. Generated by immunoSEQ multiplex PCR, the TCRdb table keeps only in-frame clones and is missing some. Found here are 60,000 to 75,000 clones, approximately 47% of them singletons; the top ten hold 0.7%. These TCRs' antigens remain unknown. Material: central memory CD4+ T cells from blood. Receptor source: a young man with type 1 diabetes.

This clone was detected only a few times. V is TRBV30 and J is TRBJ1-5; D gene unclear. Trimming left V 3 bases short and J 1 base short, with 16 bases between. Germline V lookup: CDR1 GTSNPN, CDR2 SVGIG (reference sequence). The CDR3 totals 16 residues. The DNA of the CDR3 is TGTGCCTGGAGCCCATATCAGTATCCGAGCAATCAGCCCCAGCATTTT. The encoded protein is CAWSPYQYPSNQPQHF.

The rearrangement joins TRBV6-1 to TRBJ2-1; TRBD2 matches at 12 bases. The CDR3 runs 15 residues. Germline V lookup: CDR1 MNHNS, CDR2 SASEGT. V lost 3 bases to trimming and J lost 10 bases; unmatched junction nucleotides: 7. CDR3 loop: CASSELAGGQMEQFF. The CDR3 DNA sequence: TGTGCCAGCAGTGAGCTAGCGGGAGGGCAGATGGAGCAGTTCTTC.

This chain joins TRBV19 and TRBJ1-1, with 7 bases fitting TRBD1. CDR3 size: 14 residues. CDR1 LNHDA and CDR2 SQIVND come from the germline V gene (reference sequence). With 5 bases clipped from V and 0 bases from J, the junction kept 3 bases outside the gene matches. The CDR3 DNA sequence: TGTGCCAGTAGTGTCGGACAGGTGAACACTGAAGCTTTCTTT. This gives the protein CASSVGQVNTEAFF.

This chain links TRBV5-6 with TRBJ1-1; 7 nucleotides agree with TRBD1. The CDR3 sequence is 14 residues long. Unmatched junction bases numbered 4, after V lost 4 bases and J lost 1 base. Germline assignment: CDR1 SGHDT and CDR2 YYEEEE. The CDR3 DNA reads TGTGCCAGCAGCACTCGACAGGGGAACACTGAAGCTTTCTTT. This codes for CASSTRQGNTEAFF.

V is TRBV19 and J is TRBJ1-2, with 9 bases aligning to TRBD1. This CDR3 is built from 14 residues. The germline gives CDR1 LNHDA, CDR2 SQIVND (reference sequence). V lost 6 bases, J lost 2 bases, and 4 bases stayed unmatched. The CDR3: CASRYGTGNYGYTF. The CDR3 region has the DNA TGTGCCAGTAGGTACGGGACAGGGAACTATGGCTACACCTTC.

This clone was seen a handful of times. In DNA form, the CDR3 reads TGTGCAAGTCGCTTGGGAGCGAGGATGAACACCGGGGAGCTGTTTTTT. Its protein is CASRLGARMNTGELFF. V usage is TRBV12-2 and J usage is TRBJ2-2; TRBD2, the table's D call, lacks a check against the DNA. TRBV12-2 is noted as a pseudogene. CDR3 length equals 16 residues.

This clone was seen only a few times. CDR3 loop: CATDVGGDQPQHF. CDR3 in DNA: TGTGCCACCGACGTGGGGGGAGATCAGCCCCAGCATTTT. The J gene is TRBJ1-5, the V gene TRBV19; perhaps TRBD1 as D (5 bases). V was clipped by 10 bases and J by 5 bases, with 15 bases between them. The CDR3 contains 13 residues. Germline-derived CDR1 and CDR2 are LNHDA and SQIVND (reference sequence). Together with reference TRBV19 and TRBJ1-5, the CDR3 gives the full variable domain: DGGITQSPKYLFRKEGQNVTLSCEQNLNHDAMYWYRQDPGQGLRLIYYSQIVNDFQKGDIAEGYSVSREKKESFPLTVTSAQKNPTAFYLCATDVGGDQPQHFGDGTRLSIL.

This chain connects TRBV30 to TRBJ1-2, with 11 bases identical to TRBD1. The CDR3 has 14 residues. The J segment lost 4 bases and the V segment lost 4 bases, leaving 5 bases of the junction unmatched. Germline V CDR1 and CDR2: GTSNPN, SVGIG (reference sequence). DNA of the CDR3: TGTGCCTGGACCGGACAGGGGGCGAGCTATGGCTACACCTTC. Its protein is CAWTGQGASYGYTF.

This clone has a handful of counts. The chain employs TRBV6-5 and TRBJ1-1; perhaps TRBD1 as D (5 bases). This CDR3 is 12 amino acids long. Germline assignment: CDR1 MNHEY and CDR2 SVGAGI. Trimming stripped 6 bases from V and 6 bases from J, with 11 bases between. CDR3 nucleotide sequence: TGTGCCAGCAGCTCCCGGGGGGCTGAAGCTTTCTTT. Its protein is CASSSRGAEAFF.

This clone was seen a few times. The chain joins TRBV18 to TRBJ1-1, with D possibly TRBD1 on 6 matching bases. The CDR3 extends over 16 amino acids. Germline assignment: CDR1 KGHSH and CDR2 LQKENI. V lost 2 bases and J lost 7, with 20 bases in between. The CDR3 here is CASSPRDTTPTVEAFF. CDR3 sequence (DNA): TGTGCCAGCTCACCAAGGGACACGACGCCTACGGTTGAAGCTTTCTTT. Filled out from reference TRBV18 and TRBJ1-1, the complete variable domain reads NAGVMQNPRHLVRRRGQEARLRCSPMKGHSHVYWYRQLPEEGLKFMVYLQKENIIDESGMPKERFSAEFPKEGPSILRIQQVVRGDSAAYFCASSPRDTTPTVEAFFGQGTRLTVV.

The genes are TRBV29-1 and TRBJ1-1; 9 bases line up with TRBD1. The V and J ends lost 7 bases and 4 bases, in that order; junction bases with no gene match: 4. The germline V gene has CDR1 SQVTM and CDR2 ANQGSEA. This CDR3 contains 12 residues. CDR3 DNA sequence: TGCAGCGGGTCACAGGGGGCCACTGAAGCTTTCTTT. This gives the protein CSGSQGATEAFF.

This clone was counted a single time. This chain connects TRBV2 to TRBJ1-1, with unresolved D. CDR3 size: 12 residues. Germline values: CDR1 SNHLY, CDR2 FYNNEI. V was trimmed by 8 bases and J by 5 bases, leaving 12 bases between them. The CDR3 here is CASGRGGTEAFF. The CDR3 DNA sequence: TGTGCCAGCGGCCGGGGAGGGACTGAAGCTTTCTTT.

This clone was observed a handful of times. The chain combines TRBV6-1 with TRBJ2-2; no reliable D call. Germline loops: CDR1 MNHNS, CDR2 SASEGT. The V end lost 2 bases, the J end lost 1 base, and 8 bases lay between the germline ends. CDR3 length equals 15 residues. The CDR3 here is CASSERHLNTGELFF. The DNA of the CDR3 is TGTGCCAGCAGTGAAAGACACCTGAACACCGGGGAGCTGTTTTTT.

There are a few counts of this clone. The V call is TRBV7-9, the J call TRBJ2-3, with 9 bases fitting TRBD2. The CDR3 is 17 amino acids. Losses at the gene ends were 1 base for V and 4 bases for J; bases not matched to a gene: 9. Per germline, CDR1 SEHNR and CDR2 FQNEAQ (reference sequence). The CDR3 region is CASSLGGGGGAADTQYF. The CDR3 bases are TGTGCCAGCAGCTTAGGTGGCGGCGGGGGGGCCGCAGATACGCAGTATTTT. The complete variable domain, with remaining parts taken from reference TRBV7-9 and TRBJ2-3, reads DTGVSQNPRHKITKRGQNVTFRCDPISEHNRLYWYRQTLGQGPEFLTYFQNEAQLEKSRLLSDRFSAERPKGSFSTLEIQRTEQGDSAMYLCASSLGGGGGAADTQYFGPGTRLTVL.

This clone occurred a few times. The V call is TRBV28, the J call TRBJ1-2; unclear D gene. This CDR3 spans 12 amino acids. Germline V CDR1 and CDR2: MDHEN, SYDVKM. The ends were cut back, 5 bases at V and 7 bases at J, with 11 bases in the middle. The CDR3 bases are TGTGCCAGCAGTCGTCGGGGAGGTGGCTACACCTTC. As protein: CASSRRGGGYTF.

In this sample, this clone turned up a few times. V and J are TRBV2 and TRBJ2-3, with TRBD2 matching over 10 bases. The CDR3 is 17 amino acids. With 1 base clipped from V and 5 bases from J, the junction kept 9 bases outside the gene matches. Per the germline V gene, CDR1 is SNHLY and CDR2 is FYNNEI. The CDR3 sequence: CASSEVPAGGPGDTQYF. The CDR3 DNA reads TGTGCCAGCAGTGAAGTCCCAGCGGGAGGGCCGGGAGATACGCAGTATTTT.

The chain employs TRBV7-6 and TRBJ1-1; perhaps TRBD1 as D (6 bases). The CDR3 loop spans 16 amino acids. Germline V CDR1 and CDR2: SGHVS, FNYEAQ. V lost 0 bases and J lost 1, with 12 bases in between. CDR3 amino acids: CASSLAVTGTNTEAFF. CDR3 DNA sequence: TGTGCCAGCAGCTTAGCCGTGACAGGCACGAACACTGAAGCTTTCTTT.

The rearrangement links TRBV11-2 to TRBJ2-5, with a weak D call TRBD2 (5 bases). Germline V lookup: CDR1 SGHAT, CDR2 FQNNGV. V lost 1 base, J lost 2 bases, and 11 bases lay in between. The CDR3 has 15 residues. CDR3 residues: CASSLGSAGQETQYF. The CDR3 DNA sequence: TGTGCCAGCAGCTTAGGTAGCGCCGGTCAAGAGACCCAGTACTTC.

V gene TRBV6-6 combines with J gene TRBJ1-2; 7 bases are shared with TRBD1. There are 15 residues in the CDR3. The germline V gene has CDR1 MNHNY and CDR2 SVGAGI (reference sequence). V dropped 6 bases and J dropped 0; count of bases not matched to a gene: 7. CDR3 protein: CASSKLTGTNYGYTF. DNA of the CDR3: TGTGCCAGCAGCAAGTTGACAGGGACTAACTATGGCTACACCTTC.

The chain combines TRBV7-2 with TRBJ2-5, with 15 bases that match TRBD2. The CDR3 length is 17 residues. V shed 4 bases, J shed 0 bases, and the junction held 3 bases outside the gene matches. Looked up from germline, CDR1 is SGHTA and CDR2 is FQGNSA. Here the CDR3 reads CASSSGTSGRYQETQYF. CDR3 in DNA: TGTGCCAGCAGCTCCGGGACTAGCGGGAGGTACCAAGAGACCCAGTACTTC.

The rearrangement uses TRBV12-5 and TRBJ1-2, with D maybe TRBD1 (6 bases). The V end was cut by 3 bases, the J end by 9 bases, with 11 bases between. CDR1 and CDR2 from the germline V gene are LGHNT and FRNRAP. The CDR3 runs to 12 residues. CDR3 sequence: CASGLDRLRYTF. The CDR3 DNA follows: TGTGCTAGTGGTTTAGACAGGCTCCGCTACACCTTC.

The CDR3 spells CASSPGKASTEAFF. The CDR3 coding sequence is TGTGCCAGCAGCCCGGGAAAGGCGTCCACTGAAGCTTTCTTT. The rearrangement links TRBV7-9 to TRBJ1-1; D is unclear. CDR1 and CDR2 (germline): SEHNR, FQNEAQ (reference sequence). V was clipped by 5 bases and J by 4 bases, with 14 bases between them. The CDR3 totals 14 residues. The whole variable domain, remainder taken from reference TRBV7-9 and TRBJ1-1, is DTGVSQNPRHKITKRGQNVTFRCDPISEHNRLYWYRQTLGQGPEFLTYFQNEAQLEKSRLLSDRFSAERPKGSFSTLEIQRTEQGDSAMYLCASSPGKASTEAFFGQGTRLTVV.

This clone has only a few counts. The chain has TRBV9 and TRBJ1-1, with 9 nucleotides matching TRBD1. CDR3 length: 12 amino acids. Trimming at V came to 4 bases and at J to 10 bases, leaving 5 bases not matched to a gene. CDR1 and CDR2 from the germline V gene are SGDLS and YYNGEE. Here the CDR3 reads CASSSGQGRAFF. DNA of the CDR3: TGTGCCAGCAGCTCTGGACAGGGGAGAGCTTTCTTT.

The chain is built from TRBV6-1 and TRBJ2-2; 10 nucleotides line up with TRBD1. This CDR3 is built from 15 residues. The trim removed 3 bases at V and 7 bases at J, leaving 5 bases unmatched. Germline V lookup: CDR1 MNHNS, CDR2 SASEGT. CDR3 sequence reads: CASSDLGQGFGELFF. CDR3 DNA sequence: TGTGCCAGCAGTGATCTGGGACAGGGGTTCGGGGAGCTGTTTTTT.

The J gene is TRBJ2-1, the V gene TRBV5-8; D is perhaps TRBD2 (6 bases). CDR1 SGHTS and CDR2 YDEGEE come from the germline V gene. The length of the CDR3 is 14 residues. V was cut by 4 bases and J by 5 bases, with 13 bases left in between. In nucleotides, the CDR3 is TGTGCCAGCAGCGCGGGACGGTTTAACAATGAGCAGTTCTTC. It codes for CASSAGRFNNEQFF.

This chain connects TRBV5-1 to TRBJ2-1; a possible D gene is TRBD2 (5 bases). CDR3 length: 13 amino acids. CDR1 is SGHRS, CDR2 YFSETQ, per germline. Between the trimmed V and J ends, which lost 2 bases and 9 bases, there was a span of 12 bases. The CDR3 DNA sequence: TGCGCCAGCAGCTTCGAGGGAGCCCCTGAGCAGTTCTTC. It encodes CASSFEGAPEQFF.

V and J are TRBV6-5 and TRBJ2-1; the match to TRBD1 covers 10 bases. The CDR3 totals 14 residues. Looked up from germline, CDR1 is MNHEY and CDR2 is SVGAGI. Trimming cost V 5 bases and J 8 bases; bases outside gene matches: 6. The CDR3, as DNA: TGTGCCAGCAGTCGGGACAGGGGTTATCATGAGCAGTTCTTC. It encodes CASSRDRGYHEQFF.

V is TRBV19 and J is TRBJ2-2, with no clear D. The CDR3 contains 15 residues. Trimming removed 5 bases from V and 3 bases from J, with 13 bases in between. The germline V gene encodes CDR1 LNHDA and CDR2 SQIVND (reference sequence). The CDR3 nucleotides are TGTGCCAGTAGTCCCAGGTGGTCGGACACCGGGGAGCTGTTTTTT. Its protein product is CASSPRWSDTGELFF.

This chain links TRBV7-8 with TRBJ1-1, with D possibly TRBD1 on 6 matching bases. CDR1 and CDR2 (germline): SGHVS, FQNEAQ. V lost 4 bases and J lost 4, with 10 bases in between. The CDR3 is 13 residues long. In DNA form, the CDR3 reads TGTGCCAGCAGCTCCCAGGGGAGCACTGAAGCTTTCTTT. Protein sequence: CASSSQGSTEAFF.

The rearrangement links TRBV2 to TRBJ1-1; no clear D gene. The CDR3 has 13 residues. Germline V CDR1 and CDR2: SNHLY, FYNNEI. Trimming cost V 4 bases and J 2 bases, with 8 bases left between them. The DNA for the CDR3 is TGTGCCAGCAGTGTACACCAAAACACTGAAGCTTTCTTT. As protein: CASSVHQNTEAFF.